Shown below are 2 T cell receptor beta chains from a single sample sequenced in a study of molecular identifiers for immune sequencing clone quantification. One entry per CDR3 protein, called by TCRdb with MiXCR from the PCR reads. The table lists 300,000 to 350,000 distinct CDR3 sequences, 20% to 25% of them singletons. Sequencing was performed on naive CD8+ T cells from blood, with Jurkat cell RNA spiked in. Sample subset: FACS-sorted CD8+CD4-CCR7+CD45RA+ naive T cells. Source of these receptors: a human donor in good health. Some libraries in this study had Jurkat cell RNA spiked in.

This clonotype occurred many times. CDR3 sequence: CASRDNNEQFF. CDR3 nucleotide sequence: TGTGCCAGCAGAGATAACAATGAGCAGTTCTTC. V usage is TRBV6-1 and J usage is TRBJ2-1; no firm D call. With 6 bases removed from V and 5 bases from J, the gap between germline ends came to 5 bases. The CDR3 is 11 residues long. The germline V gene has CDR1 MNHNS and CDR2 SASEGT.

This clonotype was seen repeatedly, ten times or more. The chain recombines TRBV7-9 with TRBJ2-5; D perhaps matches TRBD2 (5 bases). The CDR3 has 16 residues. Trimming removed 1 base from V and 2 bases from J, with 14 bases in between. Looked up from germline, CDR1 is SEHNR and CDR2 is FQNEAQ (reference sequence). The DNA for the CDR3 is TGTGCCAGCAGCTTAGTTATAACCGGGAAACAAGAGACCCAGTACTTC. As protein: CASSLVITGKQETQYF.